This is a list of T cell receptor beta chains from one sample in a study of cytomegalovirus exposure and HLA in healthy donors. The protocol was immunoSEQ multiplex PCR, while the TCRdb copy is restricted to in-frame clones and leaves out a portion. This repertoire shows 85,000 to 95,000 clones, 96% found once; its top ten account for 0.78%. The sample consisted of PBMCs. The receptors come from a man aged 18-30 years in good health and CMV-seronegative. Each CDR3 is given with its conserved first and last residue. Each record gives: D gene, CDR3 length, J gene, V gene, CDR3 DNA, CDR3 protein. The D gene is left open where the match is weak.

D: TRBD2; length: 15; J: TRBJ2-1; V: TRBV27; DNA: TGTGCCAGCAGTTTAATTGCGGGAGTTATTAATGAGCAGTTCTTC; CDR3: CASSLIAGVINEQFF
D: TRBD1; length: 18; J: TRBJ1-3; V: TRBV5-1; DNA: TGCGCCAGCAGCTTTACCGGACAGGGGTCATCCTCTGGAAACACCATATATTTT; CDR3: CASSFTGQGSSSGNTIYF
D: .; length: 11; J: TRBJ1-2; V: TRBV5-1; DNA: TGCGCCAGCAGTAATAACTATGGCTACACCTTC; CDR3: CASSNNYGYTF
D: .; length: 14; J: TRBJ1-1; V: TRBV6-6; DNA: TGTGCCAGCAGTTACTCGAGCCCCCATGCTGAAGCTTTCTTT; CDR3: CASSYSSPHAEAFF
D: .; length: 15; J: TRBJ1-4; V: TRBV4-1; DNA: TGCGCCAGCAGCCAAGTTGGGGGCAGGAGTGAAAAACTGTTTTTT; CDR3: CASSQVGGRSEKLFF
D: .; length: 16; J: TRBJ2-6; V: TRBV4-3; DNA: TGCGCCAGCAGCCAAGAACACGGGATTGGGGCCAACGTCCTGACTTTC; CDR3: CASSQEHGIGANVLTF
D: .; length: 16; J: TRBJ1-1; V: TRBV7-2; DNA: TGTGCCAGCAGCTTAGTCGCAGCACCAGGGCCCGATGAAGCTTTCTTT; CDR3: CASSLVAAPGPDEAFF
D: .; length: 14; J: TRBJ1-2; V: TRBV9; DNA: TGTGCCAGCAGCGAAGCGGACGGCGGATATGGCTACACCTTC; CDR3: CASSEADGGYGYTF
D: TRBD2; length: 15; J: TRBJ2-3; V: TRBV6-1; DNA: TGTGCCAGCAGTGATTCGGGAGGATGGACAGATACGCAGTATTTT; CDR3: CASSDSGGWTDTQYF
D: TRBD2; length: 15; J: TRBJ2-3; V: TRBV29-1; DNA: TGCAGCGTAGACCCAGCGGGAGTTAGTCCTGATACGCAGTATTTT; CDR3: CSVDPAGVSPDTQYF
D: TRBD1; length: 13; J: TRBJ1-1; V: TRBV18; DNA: TGTGCCAGCCGTCAGGGGGTGAACACTGAAGCTTTCTTT; CDR3: CASRQGVNTEAFF
D: TRBD1; length: 12; J: TRBJ2-5; V: TRBV5-8; DNA: TGTGCCAGCCGCCCAGGGGGTGAGACCCAGTACTTC; CDR3: CASRPGGETQYF
D: TRBD2; length: 15; J: TRBJ2-5; V: TRBV11-2; DNA: TGTGCCAGCAGCTCTACTAGCGGGAGTCTGGAGACCCAGTACTTC; CDR3: CASSSTSGSLETQYF
D: .; length: 14; J: TRBJ1-1; V: TRBV5-1; DNA: TGCGCCAGCAGCCCGGACAGACCGAACACTGAAGCTTTCTTT; CDR3: CASSPDRPNTEAFF
D: .; length: 13; J: TRBJ1-4; V: TRBV7-7; DNA: TGTGCTAGCAGCTTATCCACTGATGAAAAACTGTTTTTT; CDR3: CASSLSTDEKLFF